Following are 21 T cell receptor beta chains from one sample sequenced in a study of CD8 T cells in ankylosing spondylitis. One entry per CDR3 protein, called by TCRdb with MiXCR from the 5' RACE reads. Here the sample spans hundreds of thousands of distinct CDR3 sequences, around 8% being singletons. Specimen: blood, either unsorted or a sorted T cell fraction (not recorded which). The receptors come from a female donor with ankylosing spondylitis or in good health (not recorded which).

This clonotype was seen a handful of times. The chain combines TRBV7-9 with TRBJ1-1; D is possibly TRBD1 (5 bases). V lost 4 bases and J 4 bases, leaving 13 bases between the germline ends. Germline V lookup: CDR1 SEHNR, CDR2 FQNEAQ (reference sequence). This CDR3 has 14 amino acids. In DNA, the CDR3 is TGTGCCAGCAGCTCATTGACAGTGACCACTGAAGCTTTCTTT. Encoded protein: CASSSLTVTTEAFF.

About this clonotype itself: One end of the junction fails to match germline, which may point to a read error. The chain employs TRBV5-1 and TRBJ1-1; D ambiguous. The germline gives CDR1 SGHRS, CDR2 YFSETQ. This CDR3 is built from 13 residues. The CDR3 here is CVSSPQMNAEAFF. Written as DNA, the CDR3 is TGCGTCAGCAGCCCTCAAATGAACGCTGAAGCTTTCTTT. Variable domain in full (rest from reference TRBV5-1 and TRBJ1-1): KAGVTQTPRYLIKTRGQQVTLSCSPISGHRSVSWYQQTPGQGLQFLFEYFSETQRNKGNFPGRFSGRQFSNSRSEMNVSTLELGDSALYLCVSSPQMNAEAFFGQGTRLTVV.

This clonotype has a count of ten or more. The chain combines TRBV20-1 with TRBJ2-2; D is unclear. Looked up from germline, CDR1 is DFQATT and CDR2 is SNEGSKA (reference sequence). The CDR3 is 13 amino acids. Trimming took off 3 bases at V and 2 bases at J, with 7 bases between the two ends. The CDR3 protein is CSASGPNTGELFF. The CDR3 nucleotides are TGCAGTGCTAGTGGACCCAACACCGGGGAGCTGTTTTTT.

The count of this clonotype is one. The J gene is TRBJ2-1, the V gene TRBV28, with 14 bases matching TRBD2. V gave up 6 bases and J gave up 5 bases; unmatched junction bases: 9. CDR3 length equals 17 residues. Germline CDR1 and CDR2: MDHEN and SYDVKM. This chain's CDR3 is CASRPRLAGGRHNEQFF. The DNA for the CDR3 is TGTGCCAGCAGGCCGCGACTAGCGGGAGGGCGACACAATGAGCAGTTCTTC.

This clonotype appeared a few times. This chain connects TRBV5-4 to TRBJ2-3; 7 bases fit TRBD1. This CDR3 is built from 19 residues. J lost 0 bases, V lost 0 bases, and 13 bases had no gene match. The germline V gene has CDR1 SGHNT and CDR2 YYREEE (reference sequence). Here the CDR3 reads CASSLVQFLDRQSTDTQYF. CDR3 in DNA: TGTGCCAGCAGCTTGGTCCAATTCTTGGACAGGCAAAGCACAGATACGCAGTATTTT.

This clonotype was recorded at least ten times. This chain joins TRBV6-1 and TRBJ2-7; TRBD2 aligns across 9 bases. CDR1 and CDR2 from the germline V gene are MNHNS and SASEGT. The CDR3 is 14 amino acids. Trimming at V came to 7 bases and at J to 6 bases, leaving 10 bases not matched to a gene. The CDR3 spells CASTQAGGGIEQYF. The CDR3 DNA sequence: TGTGCCAGCACGCAAGCGGGAGGAGGGATCGAGCAGTACTTC.

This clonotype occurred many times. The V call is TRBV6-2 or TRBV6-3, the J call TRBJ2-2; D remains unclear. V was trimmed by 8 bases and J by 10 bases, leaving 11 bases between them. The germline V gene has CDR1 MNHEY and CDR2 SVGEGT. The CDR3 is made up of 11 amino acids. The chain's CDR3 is CASSSYVELFF. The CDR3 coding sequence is TGTGCCAGCTCCTCATACGTGGAGCTGTTTTTT.

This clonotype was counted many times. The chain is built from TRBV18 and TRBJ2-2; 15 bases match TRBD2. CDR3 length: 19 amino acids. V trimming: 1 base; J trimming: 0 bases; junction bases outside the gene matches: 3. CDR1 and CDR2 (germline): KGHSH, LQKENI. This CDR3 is CASSPRGLAGGTNTGELFF. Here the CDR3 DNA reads TGTGCCAGCTCACCACGGGGACTAGCGGGAGGAACGAACACCGGGGAGCTGTTTTTT.

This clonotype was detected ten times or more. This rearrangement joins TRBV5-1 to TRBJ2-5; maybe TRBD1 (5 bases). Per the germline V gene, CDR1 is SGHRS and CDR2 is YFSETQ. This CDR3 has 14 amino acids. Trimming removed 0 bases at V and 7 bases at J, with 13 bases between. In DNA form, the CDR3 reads TGCGCCAGCAGCTTGGCCGTGGGGCAGGGGACCCAGTACTTC. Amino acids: CASSLAVGQGTQYF.

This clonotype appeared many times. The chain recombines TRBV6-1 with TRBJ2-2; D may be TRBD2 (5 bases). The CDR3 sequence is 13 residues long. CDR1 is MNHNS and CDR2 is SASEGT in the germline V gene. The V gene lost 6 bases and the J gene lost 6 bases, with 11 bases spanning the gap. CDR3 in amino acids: CASSPLAPGELFF. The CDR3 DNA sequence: TGTGCCAGCAGCCCTTTAGCGCCCGGGGAGCTGTTTTTT.

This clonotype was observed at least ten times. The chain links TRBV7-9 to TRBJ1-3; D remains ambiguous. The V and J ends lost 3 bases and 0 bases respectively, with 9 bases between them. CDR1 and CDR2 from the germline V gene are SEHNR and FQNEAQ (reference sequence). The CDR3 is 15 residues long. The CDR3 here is CASSFPGRSGNTIYF. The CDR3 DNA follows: TGTGCCAGCAGCTTCCCAGGCCGCTCTGGAAACACCATATATTTT.

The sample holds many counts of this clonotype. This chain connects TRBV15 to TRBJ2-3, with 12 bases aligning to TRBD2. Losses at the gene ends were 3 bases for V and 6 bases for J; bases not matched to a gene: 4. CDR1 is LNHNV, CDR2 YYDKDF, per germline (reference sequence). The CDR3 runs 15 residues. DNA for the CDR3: TGTGCCACCAGCAGCAGACTAGCGGGGGAGGATACGCAGTATTTT. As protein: CATSSRLAGEDTQYF.

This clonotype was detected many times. The CDR3 DNA follows: TGTGCCAGCAGCTTGGCGCAGGTTTTTGGGACGTATGGCTACACCTTC. Translation gives CASSLAQVFGTYGYTF. The rearrangement uses TRBV5-6 and TRBJ1-2, with a weak D call TRBD1 (5 bases). V lost 0 bases, J lost 5 bases, and 17 bases lay in between. The germline V gene encodes CDR1 SGHDT and CDR2 YYEEEE. This CDR3 contains 16 residues.

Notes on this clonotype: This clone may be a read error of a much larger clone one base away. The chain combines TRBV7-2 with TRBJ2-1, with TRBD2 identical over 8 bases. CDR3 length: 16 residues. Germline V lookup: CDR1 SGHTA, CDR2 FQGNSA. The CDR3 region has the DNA TGTGTCAGCAGCTCCCCAGGCGGGAGGCCCGGCAATGAGCAGTTCTTC. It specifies CVSSSPGGRPGNEQFF.

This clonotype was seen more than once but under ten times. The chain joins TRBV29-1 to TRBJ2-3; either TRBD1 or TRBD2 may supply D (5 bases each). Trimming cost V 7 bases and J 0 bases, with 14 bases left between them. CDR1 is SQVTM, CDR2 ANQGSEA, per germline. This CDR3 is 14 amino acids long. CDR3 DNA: TGCAGCGCCGGGGAGAGGGACAGCACAGATACGCAGTATTTT. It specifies CSAGERDSTDTQYF.

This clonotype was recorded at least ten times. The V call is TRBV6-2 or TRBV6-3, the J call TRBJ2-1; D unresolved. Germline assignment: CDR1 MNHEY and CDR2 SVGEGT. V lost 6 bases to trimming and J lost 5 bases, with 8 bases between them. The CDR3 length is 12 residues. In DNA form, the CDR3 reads TGTGCCAGCAGATACCCAAACAATGAGCAGTTCTTC. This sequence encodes CASRYPNNEQFF.

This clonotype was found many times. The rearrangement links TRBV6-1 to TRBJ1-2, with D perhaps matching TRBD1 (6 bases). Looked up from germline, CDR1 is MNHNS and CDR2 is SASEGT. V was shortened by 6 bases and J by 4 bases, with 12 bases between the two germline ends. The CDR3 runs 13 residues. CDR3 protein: CASRQGVLYGYTF. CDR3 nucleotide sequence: TGTGCCAGCAGACAGGGAGTCCTCTATGGCTACACCTTC.

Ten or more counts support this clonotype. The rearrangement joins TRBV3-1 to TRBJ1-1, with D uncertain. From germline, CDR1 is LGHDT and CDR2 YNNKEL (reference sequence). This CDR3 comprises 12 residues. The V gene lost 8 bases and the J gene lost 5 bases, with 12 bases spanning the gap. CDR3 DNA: TGTGCCAGCGGCACAGCGGGGACTGAAGCTTTCTTT. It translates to CASGTAGTEAFF.

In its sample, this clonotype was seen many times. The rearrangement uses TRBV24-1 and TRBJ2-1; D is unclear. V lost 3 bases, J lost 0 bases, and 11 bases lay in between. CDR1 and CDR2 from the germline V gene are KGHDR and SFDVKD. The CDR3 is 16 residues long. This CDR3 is CATSDIAASSYNEQFF. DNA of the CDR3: TGTGCCACCAGTGATATTGCGGCGTCCTCCTACAATGAGCAGTTCTTC.

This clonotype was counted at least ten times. The CDR3 spells CASSFTSGISNEQFF. In nucleotides, the CDR3 is TGTGCCAGCAGCTTCACTAGCGGGATTTCCAATGAGCAGTTCTTC. This chain connects TRBV27 to TRBJ2-1, with TRBD2 matching 10 bases. This CDR3 region has 15 residues. Germline V gene lookup returns CDR1 MNHEY and CDR2 SMNVEV (reference sequence). Unmatched junction bases numbered 8, after V lost 6 bases and J lost 6 bases.

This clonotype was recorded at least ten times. CDR3 coding DNA: TGTGCCAGCAGCTTTGGGGGGGTAATCTACGAGCAGTACTTC. As protein: CASSFGGVIYEQYF. The chain joins TRBV7-8 to TRBJ2-7; 7 nucleotides agree with TRBD2. The CDR3 loop spans 14 amino acids. Germline-derived CDR1 and CDR2 are SGHVS and FQNEAQ. Trimming cost V 3 bases and J 3 bases; bases outside gene matches: 5. The full variable domain, its missing parts supplied by reference TRBV7-8 and TRBJ2-7, is GAGVSQSPRYKVAKRGQDVALRCDPISGHVSLFWYQQALGQGPEFLTYFQNEAQLDKSGLPSDRFFAERPEGSVSTLKIQRTQQEDSAVYLCASSFGGVIYEQYFGPGTRLTVT.